What follows are 18 T cell receptor beta chains derived from one specimen sequenced in a study of OX40 agonist ivuxolimab in advanced cancers. TCRdb's table, derived via immunoSEQ multiplex PCR, lists solely in-frame clones and lacks some. The table includes about 98,000 clones, 70% to 90% detected once. Sequences were derived from CD4+ or CD8+ T cells sorted from blood, sampled in a trial of the OX40 agonist ivuxolimab. All receptors derive from an adult with an advanced solid tumor such as melanoma, head and neck, liver or kidney cancer.

The V gene is TRBV7-2, the J gene TRBJ1-3; D remains ambiguous. V was clipped by 2 bases and J by 3 bases, with 8 bases between them. Per the germline V gene, CDR1 is SGHTA and CDR2 is FQGNSA. CDR3 length: 14 amino acids. The CDR3 sequence: CASSLSIGGNTIYF. CDR3 coding DNA: TGTGCCAGCAGCTTAAGTATAGGTGGAAACACCATATATTTT.

This clone has more than one count but fewer than ten. The chain uses TRBV10-3 and TRBJ1-1; maybe TRBD1 (6 bases). Germline-derived CDR1 and CDR2 are ENHRY and SYGVKD. V was pared by 2 bases and J by 4 bases, with 8 bases between. The CDR3 is 13 amino acids. The CDR3 sequence: CAISETGFTEAFF. CDR3 nucleotides: TGTGCCATCAGTGAGACAGGGTTCACTGAAGCTTTCTTT.

The J gene is TRBJ1-1, the V gene TRBV25-1, with 7 bases matching TRBD1. With V trimmed by 0 bases and J by 7 bases, 5 bases remained unmatched. Germline CDR1 is MGHDK and CDR2 is SYGVNS. The CDR3 has 14 amino acids. Here the CDR3 DNA reads TGTGCCAGCAGTGAATATGGAGGGGGCGATGAAGCTTTCTTT. Its translation is CASSEYGGGDEAFF.

This clone appeared once. The J gene is TRBJ2-7, the V gene TRBV27; 11 bases fit TRBD2. V was clipped by 6 bases and J by 2 bases; unmatched bases: 9. In germline, CDR1 is MNHEY, CDR2 SMNVEV (reference sequence). The CDR3 totals 16 residues. The CDR3: CASRTILAGVTYEQYF. The CDR3 DNA is TGTGCCAGCAGGACCATACTAGCGGGGGTCACCTACGAGCAGTACTTC.

The chain combines TRBV5-1 with TRBJ2-5; D unclear. The CDR3 totals 15 residues. Trimming pared 0 bases from V and 5 bases from J, leaving 14 bases between. Per germline, CDR1 SGHRS and CDR2 YFSETQ. The CDR3 DNA is TGCGCCAGCAGCTTGGAATTCGGGCCTCAGGAGACCCAGTACTTC. Protein sequence: CASSLEFGPQETQYF.

The V gene is TRBV2, the J gene TRBJ2-1, with no clear D. CDR1 is SNHLY and CDR2 is FYNNEI in the germline V gene. The CDR3 has 14 amino acids. V gave up 10 bases and J gave up 0 bases, with 13 bases separating them. CDR3 nucleotide sequence: TGTGCCACCACCCAGGCAAGCTCCTACAATGAGCAGTTCTTC. Its translation: CATTQASSYNEQFF.

The gene calls are TRBV19 and TRBJ1-1; unclear D gene. CDR1 and CDR2 (germline): LNHDA, SQIVND (reference sequence). V was shortened by 2 bases and J by 14 bases, with 15 bases between the two germline ends. CDR3 length equals 12 residues. The CDR3 sequence is CASSISPGVVFF. The DNA of the CDR3 is TGTGCCAGTAGTATATCCCCGGGTGTTGTGTTCTTT.

V and J are TRBV6-1 and TRBJ1-2; D unclear. V lost 3 bases to trimming and J lost 8 bases, with 10 bases between them. The CDR3 has 12 residues. CDR1 and CDR2 from the germline V gene are MNHNS and SASEGT. The CDR3 DNA reads as TGTGCCAGCAGTGAGTCAGACGGGGGCTACACCTTC. Translation gives CASSESDGGYTF.

The chain couples TRBV5-4 to TRBJ2-1; 7 positions match TRBD2. The CDR3 runs to 13 residues. Germline loops: CDR1 SGHNT, CDR2 YYREEE (reference sequence). J was trimmed by 10 bases and V by 4 bases; bases with no gene match: 8. The CDR3 reads CASSPGLVREQFF. The CDR3, as DNA: TGTGCCAGCAGCCCTGGACTAGTCCGAGAGCAGTTCTTC.

The chain couples TRBV28 to TRBJ1-1; D gene ambiguous. The CDR3 length is 13 residues. V gave up 8 bases and J gave up 1 base, with 11 bases separating them. Per the germline V gene, CDR1 is MDHEN and CDR2 is SYDVKM. The CDR3 DNA reads TGTGCCAGCTGTCGGACTCCGAACACTGAAGCTTTCTTT. Translation gives CASCRTPNTEAFF.

The chain links TRBV11-2 to TRBJ2-2, with D possibly matching TRBD1 (6 bases). The CDR3 contains 16 residues. Trimming removed 5 bases at V and 0 bases at J, with 13 bases between. Germline loops: CDR1 SGHAT, CDR2 FQNNGV. The DNA of the CDR3 is TGTGCCAGCAGCCCCCGCCCAGGGGCGAACACCGGGGAGCTGTTTTTT. Protein product: CASSPRPGANTGELFF.

The chain employs TRBV20-1 and TRBJ1-2; 7 nucleotides match TRBD1. Trimming removed 6 bases from V and 10 bases from J; junction bases left unmatched: 8. CDR1 and CDR2 (germline): DFQATT, SNEGSKA (reference sequence). This CDR3 has 11 residues. The CDR3 nucleotides read TGCAGTGCCCGACAGGGAATCGACTACACCTTC. This encodes CSARQGIDYTF.

This chain uses TRBV2 with TRBJ1-2, with 7 nucleotides matching TRBD1. CDR1 SNHLY and CDR2 FYNNEI come from the germline V gene. V shed 5 bases, J shed 4 bases, and the junction held 4 bases outside the gene matches. CDR3 length equals 13 residues. CDR3 residues: CASSSGTAYGYTF. The CDR3 region has the DNA TGTGCCAGCAGTTCCGGGACAGCCTATGGCTACACCTTC. Looking up the rest from reference TRBV2 and TRBJ1-2 gives the full variable domain: EPEVTQTPSHQVTQMGQEVILRCVPISNHLYFYWYRQILGQKVEFLVSFYNNEISEKSEIFDDQFSVERPDGSNFTLKIRSTKLEDSAMYFCASSSGTAYGYTFGSGTRLTVV.

This rearrangement joins TRBV5-4 to TRBJ1-2; 7 bases map to TRBD1. Germline V gene lookup returns CDR1 SGHNT and CDR2 YYREEE (reference sequence). V lost 9 bases to trimming and J lost 5 bases; unmatched junction nucleotides: 19. This CDR3 contains 16 residues. This CDR3 is CATKSRGSPSSYGYTF. The CDR3 DNA follows: TGTGCCACGAAATCCAGGGGGAGTCCCTCCTCTTATGGCTACACCTTC.

This clone was seen a few times. Other DNA sequences in the sample encode the same CDR3. The genes are TRBV2 and TRBJ1-5; no definite D call. CDR3 length equals 13 residues. Trimming took 1 base from V and 4 from J, leaving 5 bases between them. CDR1 is SNHLY, CDR2 FYNNEI, per germline. The CDR3 here is CASSEEGNQPQHF. The CDR3 bases are TGTGCCAGCAGTGAAGAGGGTAATCAGCCCCAGCATTTT.

The chain has TRBV6-6 and TRBJ2-5; TRBD1 or TRBD2 may be the D gene (5 bases each). Germline V gene data show CDR1 as MNHNY and CDR2 as SVGAGI (reference sequence). The CDR3 sequence is 13 residues long. Trimming removed 3 bases from V and 4 bases from J, with 9 bases in between. The chain's CDR3 is CASSYQGTETQYF. CDR3 DNA sequence: TGTGCCAGCAGTTATCAAGGGACAGAGACCCAGTACTTC.

J is TRBJ1-5 and V is TRBV18; the match to TRBD1 covers 8 bases. V lost 6 bases and J lost 5; bases outside the gene matches: 9. Germline V lookup: CDR1 KGHSH, CDR2 LQKENI. This CDR3 spans 15 amino acids. The CDR3, as DNA: TGTGCCAGCTCTCCTGACAGGGGATTTGATCAGCCCCAGCATTTT. Its translation: CASSPDRGFDQPQHF. Full variable domain (outside the CDR3, taken from reference TRBV18 and TRBJ1-5): NAGVMQNPRHLVRRRGQEARLRCSPMKGHSHVYWYRQLPEEGLKFMVYLQKENIIDESGMPKERFSAEFPKEGPSILRIQQVVRGDSAAYFCASSPDRGFDQPQHFGDGTRLSIL.

The CDR3 sequence is CASSEAITDTQYF. CDR3 DNA: TGTGCCAGCAGTGAAGCCATCACAGATACGCAGTATTTT. The chain uses TRBV2 and TRBJ2-3; D uncertain. V was clipped by 0 bases and J by 2 bases, with 3 bases between them. The germline gives CDR1 SNHLY, CDR2 FYNNEI. The CDR3 loop spans 13 amino acids. The whole variable domain, filled in from reference TRBV2 and TRBJ2-3, reads EPEVTQTPSHQVTQMGQEVILRCVPISNHLYFYWYRQILGQKVEFLVSFYNNEISEKSEIFDDQFSVERPDGSNFTLKIRSTKLEDSAMYFCASSEAITDTQYFGPGTRLTVL.